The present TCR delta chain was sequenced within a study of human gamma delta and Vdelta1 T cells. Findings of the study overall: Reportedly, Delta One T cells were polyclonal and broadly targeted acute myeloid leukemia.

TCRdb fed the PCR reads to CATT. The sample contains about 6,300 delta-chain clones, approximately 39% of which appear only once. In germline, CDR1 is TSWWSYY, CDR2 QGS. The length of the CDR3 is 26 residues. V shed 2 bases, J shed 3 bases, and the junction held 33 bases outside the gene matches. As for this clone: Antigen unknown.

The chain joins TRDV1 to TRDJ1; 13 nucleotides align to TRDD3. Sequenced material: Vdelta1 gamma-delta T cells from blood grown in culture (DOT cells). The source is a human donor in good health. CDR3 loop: CALGEYVLRSRDAEYWGIRGADKLIF. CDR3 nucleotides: TGTGCTCTTGGGGAATATGTCCTACGCTCCAGGGATGCCGAGTACTGGGGGATACGCGGGGCCGATAAACTCATCTTT.